This T cell receptor (beta chain) stems from a study of control samples from healthy donors and cancer patients. TCRdb's table, derived via immunoSEQ multiplex PCR, lists solely in-frame clones and lacks some. The profile shows around 120,000 clones, roughly 91% of them singletons. Germline V gives CDR1 SGDLS, CDR2 YYNGEE. CDR3 length equals 15 residues. V shed 4 bases, J shed 2 bases, and the junction held 2 bases outside the gene matches. Sequenced material: PBMCs. The receptor was isolated from a man aged 45-65 years with head and neck cancer. This chain joins TRBV9 and TRBJ2-1; 11 bases match TRBD1. Here the CDR3 DNA reads TGTGCCAGCAGCTCGGGACAGGGGGCCTACAATGAGCAGTTCTTC. This gives the protein CASSSGQGAYNEQFF.